This T cell receptor beta chain was recorded in a study of control samples from healthy donors and cancer patients. Clones were read by immunoSEQ multiplex PCR, and TCRdb kept only the in-frame ones, dropping some. The sample has 95,000 to 130,000 clones; 93% are singletons. This TCR came from a man aged 25-40 years in good health. The sample comprised blood.

The CDR3 DNA sequence: TGTGCCAGCAGGAGGACATCGAGCTCCTACGAGCAGTACGTC. This codes for CASRRTSSSYEQYV. The genes are TRBV6-5 and TRBJ2-7; D possibly corresponds to TRBD1 (5 bases). The CDR3 is 14 amino acids. Germline V gene sequence: CDR1 MNHEY, CDR2 SVGAGI. V was clipped by 6 bases and J by 0 bases, with 12 bases between them.